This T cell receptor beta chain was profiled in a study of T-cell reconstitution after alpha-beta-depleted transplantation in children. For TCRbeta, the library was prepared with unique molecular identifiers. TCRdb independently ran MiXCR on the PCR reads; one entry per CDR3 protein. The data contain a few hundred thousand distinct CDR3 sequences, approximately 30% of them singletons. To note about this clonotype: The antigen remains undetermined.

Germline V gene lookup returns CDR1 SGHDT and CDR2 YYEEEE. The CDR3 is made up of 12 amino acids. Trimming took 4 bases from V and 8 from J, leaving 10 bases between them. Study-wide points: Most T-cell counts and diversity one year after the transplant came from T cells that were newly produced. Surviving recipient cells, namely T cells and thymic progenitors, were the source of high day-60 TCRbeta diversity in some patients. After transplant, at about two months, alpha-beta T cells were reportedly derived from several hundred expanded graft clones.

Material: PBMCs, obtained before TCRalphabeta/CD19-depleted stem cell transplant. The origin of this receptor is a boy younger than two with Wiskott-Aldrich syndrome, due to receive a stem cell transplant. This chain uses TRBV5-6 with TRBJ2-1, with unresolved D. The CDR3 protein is CASSQIGYEQFF. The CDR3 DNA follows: TGTGCCAGCAGCCAAATCGGATATGAGCAGTTCTTC. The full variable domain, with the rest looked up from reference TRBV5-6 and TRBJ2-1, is DAGVTQSPTHLIKTRGQQVTLRCSPKSGHDTVSWYQQALGQGPQFIFQYYEEEERQRGNFPDRFSGHQFPNYSSELNVNALLLGDSALYLCASSQIGYEQFFGPGTRLTVL.